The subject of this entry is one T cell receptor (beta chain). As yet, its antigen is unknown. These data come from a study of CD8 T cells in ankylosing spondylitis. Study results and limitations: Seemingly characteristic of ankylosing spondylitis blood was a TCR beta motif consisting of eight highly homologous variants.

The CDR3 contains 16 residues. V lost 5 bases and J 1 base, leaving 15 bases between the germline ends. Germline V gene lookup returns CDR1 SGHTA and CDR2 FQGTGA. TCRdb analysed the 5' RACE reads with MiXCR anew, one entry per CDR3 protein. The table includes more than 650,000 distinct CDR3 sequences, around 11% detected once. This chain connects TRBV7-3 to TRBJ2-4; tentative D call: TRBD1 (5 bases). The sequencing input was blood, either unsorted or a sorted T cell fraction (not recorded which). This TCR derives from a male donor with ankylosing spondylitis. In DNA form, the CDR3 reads TGTGCCAGCAGCCTCTTGGGGCGCTCGGCCAAAAACATTCAGTACTTC. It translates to CASSLLGRSAKNIQYF.